The TCR beta chain described here comes from a study of OX40 agonist ivuxolimab in advanced cancers. The junction had 12 bases not matched to a gene; V was cut back by 1 base and J by 4 bases. The CDR3 runs 19 residues. CDR1 SGHVS and CDR2 FNYEAQ come from the germline V gene. Method: immunoSEQ multiplex PCR; TCRdb's copy keeps in-frame clones and lacks some. The profile covers tens of thousands of clones, with around 84% appearing a single time and roughly a fifth taken by the ten largest. The chain links TRBV7-6 to TRBJ2-5; TRBD2 matches 13 bases. The receptor's source is an adult with an advanced solid tumor such as melanoma, head and neck, liver or kidney cancer. The sequences come from CD4+ or CD8+ T cells sorted from blood, collected in a trial of the OX40 agonist ivuxolimab. The CDR3 DNA is TGTGCCAGCAGCTTAGACAGTGGGACTAGCGGGGACGTGGGAGAGACCCAGTACTTC. Its protein product is CASSLDSGTSGDVGETQYF.